These 13 T cell receptor beta chains were all obtained from the same sample, sequenced in a study of T cells expressing NK-cell markers. TCRdb re-called the 5' RACE reads and shows each CDR3 protein once, DNA omitted. The sample totals about 390,000 distinct CDR3 sequences. Material: blood T cells: a sorted CD56 or NKG2C T cell subset, CD4+ or CD8+ T cells, or bulk PBMC T cells (not recorded which). The receptors were gathered from a woman aged 50 to 60 in good health.

This chain joins TRBV20-1 and TRBJ2-5; TCRdb proposes TRBD1, but this gene call is untestable without DNA. The CDR3 is 14 amino acids. In germline, CDR1 is DFQATT, CDR2 SNEGSKA (reference sequence). The CDR3 protein is CSAMPERGRETQYF.

The chain couples TRBV5-1 to TRBJ2-1. Looked up from germline, CDR1 is SGHRS and CDR2 is YFSETQ. The CDR3 length is 15 residues. The CDR3: CASTHTADLYNEQFF. The full variable domain, completed using reference TRBV5-1 and TRBJ2-1, is KAGVTQTPRYLIKTRGQQVTLSCSPISGHRSVSWYQQTPGQGLQFLFEYFSETQRNKGNFPGRFSGRQFSNSRSEMNVSTLELGDSALYLCASTHTADLYNEQFFGPGTRLTVL.

The chain has TRBV12-3 or TRBV12-4 and TRBJ2-3; TCRdb's D call, TRBD2, is unchecked because there is no DNA. CDR3 size: 16 residues. Here the CDR3 reads CASRSIAGSSTDTQYF.

V gene TRBV27 combines with J gene TRBJ1-1; no DNA is available, so the TRBD1 call from TCRdb remains unchecked. The CDR3 consists of 12 residues. CDR1 and CDR2 from the germline V gene are MNHEY and SMNVEV (reference sequence). CDR3 loop: CASSDGGTEAFF.

The chain links TRBV29-1 to TRBJ2-4; the TCRdb call, TRBD1, lacks DNA for checking. Germline loops: CDR1 SQVTM, CDR2 ANQGSEA. This CDR3 region has 12 residues. The chain's CDR3 is CSFAGSLGIQYF. The whole variable domain, remainder taken from reference TRBV29-1 and TRBJ2-4, is SAVISQKPSRDICQRGTSLTIQCQVDSQVTMMFWYRQQPGQSLTLIATANQGSEATYESGFVIDKFPISRPNLTFSTLTVSNMSPEDSSIYLCSFAGSLGIQYFGAGTRLSVL.

The rearrangement uses TRBV2 and TRBJ2-1. The germline CDR1 and CDR2 sequences are SNHLY and FYNNEI. This CDR3 has 11 amino acids. The CDR3 region is CASRNYNEQFF.

The genes are TRBV20-1 and TRBJ2-3; TCRdb's D call of TRBD1 is untestable without DNA. Germline CDR1 and CDR2: DFQATT and SNEGSKA (reference sequence). CDR3 size: 17 residues. CDR3 residues: CSASGADKEGGPDTQYF.

The J gene is TRBJ2-3, the V gene TRBV10-3; lacking DNA, the TRBD2 call made by TCRdb goes unchecked. The CDR3 runs to 13 residues. CDR1 and CDR2 from the germline V gene are ENHRY and SYGVKD. CDR3: CAINQLAVDTQYF.

The gene calls are TRBV15 and TRBJ1-1; TCRdb returns TRBD1, unconfirmable since there is no DNA. Germline V gives CDR1 LNHNV, CDR2 YYDKDF (reference sequence). The CDR3 runs to 16 residues. The CDR3 reads CATSRPAGMVNTEAFF.

This chain joins TRBV12-5 and TRBJ2-1; no DNA is available, so the TRBD2 call from TCRdb remains unchecked. CDR3 length: 15 residues. CDR1 and CDR2 from the germline V gene are LGHNT and FRNRAP. The CDR3 reads CASGRTSGRAGEQFF.

V is TRBV20-1 and J is TRBJ2-1; TCRdb calls TRBD2, which cannot be checked without DNA. CDR1 is DFQATT and CDR2 is SNEGSKA in the germline V gene (reference sequence). CDR3 length: 13 residues. The CDR3 spells CSASDGPMNEQFF.

This chain joins TRBV7-7 and TRBJ2-2; with no DNA, the TCRdb D assignment of TRBD1 cannot be verified. Germline V gives CDR1 SSHAT, CDR2 FNYEAQ (reference sequence). The CDR3 length is 16 residues. The CDR3 loop reads CASSSPSGVFAGELFF. Drawing the rest from reference TRBV7-7 and TRBJ2-2, the complete variable domain is GAGVSQSPRYKVTKRGQDVTLRCDPISSHATLYWYQQALGQGPEFLTYFNYEAQPDKSGLPSDRFSAERPEGSISTLTIQRTEQRDSAMYRCASSSPSGVFAGELFFGEGSRLTVL.

The chain combines TRBV10-3 with TRBJ2-1; TCRdb names TRBD2, which stays unverified in the absence of DNA. This CDR3 has 12 residues. Per germline, CDR1 ENHRY and CDR2 SYGVKD. The CDR3 loop is CAISESSGRQFF.